This paragraph covers one T cell receptor beta chain sequence. Per germline, CDR1 WSHSY and CDR2 SAAADI. The length of the CDR3 is 13 residues. The V end was cut by 0 bases, the J end by 1 base, with 3 bases between. The source of the sample is a study of technical replicates of blood from several donors. Produced via immunoSEQ multiplex PCR; TCRdb's table is partial and in-frame only. The sample lists under 85,000 clones, 80% to 95% occurring once. V gene TRBV10-2 combines with J gene TRBJ1-1; D not resolved. The TCR sequence derives from a human donor in good health. Some clones in this sample may be carry-over from other donors' samples. The sequenced sample was T cells isolated from PBMCs. In DNA form, the CDR3 reads TGCGCCAGCAGTGAGTCTCGGAACACTGAAGCTTTCTTT. As protein: CASSESRNTEAFF.